The TCR beta chain described here comes from a study of T cells in Graves' hyperthyroidism and ophthalmopathy. Background on the study: It was at initial diagnosis, before any treatment, that peripheral blood was collected.

In its sample, this clonotype was seen many times. From RNA transcripts, TCR beta CDR3 regions were amplified. The HTBI set primed first-round TCR CDR3 RT-PCR. In TCRdb, the multiplex PCR reads were re-called with MiXCR into one record per CDR3 protein. The sample consists of approximately 400,000 distinct CDR3 sequences, 15% to 18% of them appearing once. The CDR3 has 14 amino acids. Trimming took off 5 bases at V and 5 bases at J, with 15 bases between the two ends. This TCR derives from a woman aged 18 to 35 with Graves' hyperthyroidism that later progressed to Graves' ophthalmopathy. V is TRBV12-3 or TRBV12-4 and J is TRBJ2-5, with a possible D match to TRBD1 (5 bases). Sequences were obtained from blood. The CDR3 DNA follows: TGTGCCAGCAGTCCTCGCGTGGGGCTGGAGACCCAGTACTTC. This encodes CASSPRVGLETQYF.